This T cell receptor (beta chain) is drawn from a study of technical replicates of blood from a few donors. V was pared by 3 bases and J by 5 bases, with 17 bases between. CDR1 SGDLS and CDR2 YYNGEE come from the germline V gene. The CDR3 totals 15 residues. The table came from immunoSEQ multiplex PCR; TCRdb's copy has only in-frame clones and leaves some out. The sample includes approximately 70,000 clones, 90% to 95% of them seen just once. The source of this sequence is a human donor in good health. Some clones in this sample may be carry-over from other donors' samples. Sequencing was carried out using T cells isolated from PBMCs. The chain links TRBV9 to TRBJ1-2; tentatively, D is TRBD1 (6 bases). The DNA for the CDR3 is TGTGCCAGCAGCGAAACAGGGCGAGACGAATATGGCTACACCTTC. This gives the protein CASSETGRDEYGYTF.